This T cell receptor (beta chain) was retrieved from a study of T cell responses to AZD1222 COVID-19 vaccine. Study-level results: Only a handful of people who got AZD1222 tested seropositive at baseline. Spike-specific TCR breadth and depth grew following two AZD1222 doses.

Libraries were prepared by immunoSEQ multiplex PCR; TCRdb keeps only in-frame clonotypes and omits some of them. The sample yields about 130,000 clones, 70% to 90% seen once. The germline V gene has CDR1 MNHEY and CDR2 SVGAGI. This CDR3 region has 14 residues. Trimming stripped 0 bases from V and 0 bases from J, with 5 bases between. In regard to this clone: Its cognate antigen is unknown.

Sequencing used peripheral blood, obtained on day 0 of AZD1222 vaccination. The chain is built from TRBV6-5 and TRBJ1-1, with D unclear. The receptor was isolated from an adult in good health. CDR3 sequence reads: CASSYSGMNTEAFF. The CDR3 bases are TGTGCCAGCAGTTACTCTGGCATGAACACTGAAGCTTTCTTT.